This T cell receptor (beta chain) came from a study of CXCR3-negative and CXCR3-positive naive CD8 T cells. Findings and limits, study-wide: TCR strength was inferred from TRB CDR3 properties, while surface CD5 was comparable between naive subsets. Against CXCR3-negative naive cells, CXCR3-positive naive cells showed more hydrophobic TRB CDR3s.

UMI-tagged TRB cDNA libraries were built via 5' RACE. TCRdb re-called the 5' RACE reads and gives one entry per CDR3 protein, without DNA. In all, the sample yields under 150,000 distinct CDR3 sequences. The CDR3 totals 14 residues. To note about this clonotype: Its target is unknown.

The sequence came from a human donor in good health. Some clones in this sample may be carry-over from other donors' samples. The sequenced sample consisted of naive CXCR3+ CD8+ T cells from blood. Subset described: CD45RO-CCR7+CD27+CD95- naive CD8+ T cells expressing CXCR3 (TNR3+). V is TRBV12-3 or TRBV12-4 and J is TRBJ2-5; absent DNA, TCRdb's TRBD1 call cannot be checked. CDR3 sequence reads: CASSLMWGQETQYF.